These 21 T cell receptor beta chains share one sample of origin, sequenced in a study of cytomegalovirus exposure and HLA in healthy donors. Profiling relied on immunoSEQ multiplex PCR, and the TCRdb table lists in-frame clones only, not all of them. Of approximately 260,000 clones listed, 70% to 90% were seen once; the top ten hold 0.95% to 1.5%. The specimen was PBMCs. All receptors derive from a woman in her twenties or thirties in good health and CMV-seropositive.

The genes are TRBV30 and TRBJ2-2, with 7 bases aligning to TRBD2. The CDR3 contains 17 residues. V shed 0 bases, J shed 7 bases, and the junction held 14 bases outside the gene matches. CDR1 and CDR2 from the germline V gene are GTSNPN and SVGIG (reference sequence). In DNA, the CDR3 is TGTGCCTGGAGTGTACGGGGTGGTGCGGGAGTGGTCGGGGAGCTGTTTTTT. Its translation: CAWSVRGGAGVVGELFF.

In DNA, the CDR3 is TGCGCCAGCAGCCAAGACGAAGGACTAGCGGGAGATGAGCAGTTCTTC. Its translation: CASSQDEGLAGDEQFF. The V call is TRBV4-1, the J call TRBJ2-1; 13 nucleotides match TRBD2. The V gene's germline CDR1 is MGHRA and CDR2 YSYEKL. This CDR3 region has 16 residues. With V trimmed by 0 bases and J by 8 bases, 4 bases remained unmatched.

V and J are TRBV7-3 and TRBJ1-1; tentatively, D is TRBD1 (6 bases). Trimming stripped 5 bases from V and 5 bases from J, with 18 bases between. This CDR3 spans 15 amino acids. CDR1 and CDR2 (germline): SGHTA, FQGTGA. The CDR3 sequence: CASSPQQGRVTEAFF. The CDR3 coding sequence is TGTGCCAGCAGCCCCCAACAGGGAAGGGTGACTGAAGCTTTCTTT.

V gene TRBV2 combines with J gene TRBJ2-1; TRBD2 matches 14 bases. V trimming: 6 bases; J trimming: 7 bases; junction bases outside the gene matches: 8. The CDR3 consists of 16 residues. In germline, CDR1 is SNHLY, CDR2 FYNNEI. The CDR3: CASRFGLAGGRNEQFF. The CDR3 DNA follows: TGTGCCAGCAGATTCGGACTAGCGGGAGGTCGGAATGAGCAGTTCTTC.

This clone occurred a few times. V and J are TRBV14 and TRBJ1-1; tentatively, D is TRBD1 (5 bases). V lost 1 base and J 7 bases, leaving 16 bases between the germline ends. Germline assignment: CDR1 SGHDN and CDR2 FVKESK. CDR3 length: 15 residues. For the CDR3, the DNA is TGTGCCAGCAGCCAAGGATACCCAGGGTTAGGTGAAGCTTTCTTT. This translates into CASSQGYPGLGEAFF.

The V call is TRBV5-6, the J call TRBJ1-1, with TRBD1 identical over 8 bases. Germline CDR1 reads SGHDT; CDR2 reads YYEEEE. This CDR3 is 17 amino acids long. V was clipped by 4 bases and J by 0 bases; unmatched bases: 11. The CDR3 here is CASSDIGQGAVNTEAFF. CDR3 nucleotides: TGTGCCAGCAGCGACATAGGCCAGGGGGCTGTGAACACTGAAGCTTTCTTT.

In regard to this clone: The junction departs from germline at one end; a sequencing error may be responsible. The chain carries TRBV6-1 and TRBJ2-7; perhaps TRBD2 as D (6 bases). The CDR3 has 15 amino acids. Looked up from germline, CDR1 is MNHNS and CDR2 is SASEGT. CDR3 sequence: CASTESRPGVREQYF. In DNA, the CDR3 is TGTGCCAGCACTGAATCTCGGCCGGGGGTGAGGGAGCAGTACTTC.

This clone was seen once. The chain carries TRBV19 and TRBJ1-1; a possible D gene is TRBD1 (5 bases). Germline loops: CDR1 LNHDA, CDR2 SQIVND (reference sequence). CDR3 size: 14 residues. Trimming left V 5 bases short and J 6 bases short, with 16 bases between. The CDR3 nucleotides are TGTGCCAGTAGTTGGCGGGGCCAAGTCGCTGAAGCTTTCTTT. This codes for CASSWRGQVAEAFF.

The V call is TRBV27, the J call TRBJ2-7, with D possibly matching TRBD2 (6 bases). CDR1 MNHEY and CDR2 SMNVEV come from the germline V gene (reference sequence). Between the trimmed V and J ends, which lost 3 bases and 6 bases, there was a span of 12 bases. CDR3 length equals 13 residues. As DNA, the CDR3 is TGTGCCAGCAGTTTGCGGGGCCCCATCGAGCAGTACTTC. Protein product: CASSLRGPIEQYF.

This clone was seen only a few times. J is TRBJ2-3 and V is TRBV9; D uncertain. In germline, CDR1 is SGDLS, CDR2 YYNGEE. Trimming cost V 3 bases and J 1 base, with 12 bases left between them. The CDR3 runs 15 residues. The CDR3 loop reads CASSERGYGTDTQYF. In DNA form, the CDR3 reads TGTGCCAGCAGCGAGCGAGGCTACGGCACAGATACGCAGTATTTT. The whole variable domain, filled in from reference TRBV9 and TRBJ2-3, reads DSGVTQTPKHLITATGQRVTLRCSPRSGDLSVYWYQQSLDQGLQFLIQYYNGEERAKGNILERFSAQQFPDLHSELNLSSLELGDSALYFCASSERGYGTDTQYFGPGTRLTVL.

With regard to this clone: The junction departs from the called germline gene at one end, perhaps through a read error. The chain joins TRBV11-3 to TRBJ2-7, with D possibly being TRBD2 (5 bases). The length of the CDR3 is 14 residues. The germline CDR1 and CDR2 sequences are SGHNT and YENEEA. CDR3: CANSFSRPGEEQYF. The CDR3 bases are TGTGCCAACAGCTTTTCCAGGCCCGGGGAAGAGCAGTACTTC.

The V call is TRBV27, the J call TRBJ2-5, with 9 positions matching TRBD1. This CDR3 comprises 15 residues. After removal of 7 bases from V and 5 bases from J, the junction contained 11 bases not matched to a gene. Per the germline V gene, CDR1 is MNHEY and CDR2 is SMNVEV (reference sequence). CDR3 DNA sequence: TGTGCCAGCACGTTGACAGGGGGTATTCATGAGACCCAGTACTTC. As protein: CASTLTGGIHETQYF.

The CDR3 coding sequence is TGTGCCAGCAGCCTCGCCCCCGGGATCAATCAGCCCCAGCATTTT. This codes for CASSLAPGINQPQHF. The chain recombines TRBV13 with TRBJ1-5; D is unclear. The germline gives CDR1 PRHDT, CDR2 FYEKMQ (reference sequence). The CDR3 is 15 residues long. V lost 5 bases to trimming and J lost 3 bases, with 14 bases between them.

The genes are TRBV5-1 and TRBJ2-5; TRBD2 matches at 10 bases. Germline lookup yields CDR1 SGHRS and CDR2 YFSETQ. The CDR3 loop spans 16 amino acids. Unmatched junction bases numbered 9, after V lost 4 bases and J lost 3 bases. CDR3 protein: CASSPGTSVWEETQYF. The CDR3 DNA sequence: TGCGCCAGCAGCCCCGGGACTAGCGTCTGGGAAGAGACCCAGTACTTC.

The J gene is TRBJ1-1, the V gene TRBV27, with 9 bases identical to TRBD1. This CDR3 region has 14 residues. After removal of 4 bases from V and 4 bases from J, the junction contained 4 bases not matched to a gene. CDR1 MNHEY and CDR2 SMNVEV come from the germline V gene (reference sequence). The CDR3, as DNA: TGTGCCAGCAGTTACGTGACAGGGGGCACTGAAGCTTTCTTT. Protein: CASSYVTGGTEAFF.

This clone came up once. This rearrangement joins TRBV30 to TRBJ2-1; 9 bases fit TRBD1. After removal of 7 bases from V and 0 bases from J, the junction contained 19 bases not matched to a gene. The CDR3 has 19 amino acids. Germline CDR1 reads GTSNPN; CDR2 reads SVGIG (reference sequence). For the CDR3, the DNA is TGTGCCTACAGGAAGGGACAGGGCCTCTTTCGCGGCTCCTACAATGAGCAGTTCTTC. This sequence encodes CAYRKGQGLFRGSYNEQFF.

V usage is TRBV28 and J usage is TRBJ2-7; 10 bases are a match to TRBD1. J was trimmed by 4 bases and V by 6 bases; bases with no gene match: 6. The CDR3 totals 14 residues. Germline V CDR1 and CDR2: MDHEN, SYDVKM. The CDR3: CASRQPGQGYEQYF. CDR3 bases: TGTGCCAGCAGACAGCCGGGACAGGGGTACGAGCAGTACTTC.

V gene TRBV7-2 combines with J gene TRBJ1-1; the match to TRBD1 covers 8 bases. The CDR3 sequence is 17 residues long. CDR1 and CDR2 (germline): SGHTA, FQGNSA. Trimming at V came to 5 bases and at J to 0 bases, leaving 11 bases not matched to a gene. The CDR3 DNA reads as TGTGCCAGCAGCGATCCGAGGTCAGGGGGCGTGAACACTGAAGCTTTCTTT. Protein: CASSDPRSGGVNTEAFF.

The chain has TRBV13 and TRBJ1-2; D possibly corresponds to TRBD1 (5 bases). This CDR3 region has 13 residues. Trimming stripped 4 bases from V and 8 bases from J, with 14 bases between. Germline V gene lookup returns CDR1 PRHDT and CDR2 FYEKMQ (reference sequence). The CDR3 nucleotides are TGTGCCAGCAGCTCCGCCGGGGGGAGGGGCTACACCTTC. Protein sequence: CASSSAGGRGYTF.

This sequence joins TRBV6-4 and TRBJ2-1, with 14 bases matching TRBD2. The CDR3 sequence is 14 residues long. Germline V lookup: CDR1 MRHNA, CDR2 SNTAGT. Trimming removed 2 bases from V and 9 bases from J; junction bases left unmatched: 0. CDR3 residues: CASSDGTSGSEQFF. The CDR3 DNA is TGTGCCAGCAGTGACGGGACTAGCGGGAGTGAGCAGTTCTTC.

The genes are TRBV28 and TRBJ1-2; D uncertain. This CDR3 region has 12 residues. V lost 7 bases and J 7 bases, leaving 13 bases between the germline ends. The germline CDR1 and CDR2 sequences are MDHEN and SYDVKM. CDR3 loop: CASIAKTGGYTF. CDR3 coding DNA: TGTGCCAGCATAGCGAAGACGGGTGGCTACACCTTC.